This T cell receptor (beta chain) was obtained from a study of cytomegalovirus exposure and HLA in healthy donors. Study-level points and caveats: Both high specificity and high sensitivity reportedly marked the classifier's diagnosis of cytomegalovirus status. Analyses of presence and absence presupposed an approximately uniform sequencing depth across donors.

The PCR used 60 Vbeta and 13 Jbeta primers. Sequenced by immunoSEQ multiplex PCR; TCRdb stores in-frame clones only, minus some. This sample has hundreds of thousands of clones, with about three quarters found just once. To note about this clone: The antigen is not known.

The CDR3 contains 18 residues. V gave up 5 bases and J gave up 8 bases, with 28 bases separating them. CDR1 and CDR2 (germline): SGHVS, FNYEAQ. This chain joins TRBV7-6 and TRBJ2-1; perhaps TRBD2 as D (8 bases). The sequencing sample was made of PBMCs. The origin of this receptor is a woman in her fifties or sixties in good health and CMV-seropositive. CDR3 sequence (DNA): TGTGCCAGCAGCCCAGGACAGGTGGCTAGCGGGCGTCTGGATGAGCAGTTCTTC. This translates into CASSPGQVASGRLDEQFF.